The 24 T cell receptor beta chains in this list originate from one sample, sequenced in a study of cytotoxic CD8 clonotypes in ibrutinib-treated CLL. Assay: immunoSEQ multiplex PCR; the TCRdb copy retains only in-frame clones and omits some. Of about 40,000 clones in the sample, roughly 70% were seen once. Sequencing used PBMCs, obtained at disease progression, from a patient treated with ibrutinib. The receptors derive from a human donor with chronic lymphocytic leukemia.

V usage is TRBV5-1 and J usage is TRBJ1-1; the D gene is possibly TRBD1 (6 bases). The CDR3 has 13 residues. Germline CDR1 SGHRS, CDR2 YFSETQ. The V end was cut by 2 bases, the J end by 8 bases, with 13 bases between. CDR3 nucleotides: TGCGCCAGCAGCTTCCAGGGGAGGCGAGAAGCTTTCTTT. Amino acid sequence: CASSFQGRREAFF.

The chain has TRBV2 and TRBJ2-7, with D uncertain. CDR1 is SNHLY and CDR2 is FYNNEI in the germline V gene. The CDR3 has 11 amino acids. The ends were cut back, 7 bases at V and 6 bases at J, with 10 bases in the middle. The CDR3 region is CASKSSVEQYF. The CDR3 DNA reads TGTGCCAGCAAAAGCTCAGTCGAGCAGTACTTC.

This clone was seen a handful of times. The rearrangement joins TRBV2 to TRBJ1-2; 7 bases agree with TRBD1. The CDR3 is 14 amino acids. Looked up from germline, CDR1 is SNHLY and CDR2 is FYNNEI. V lost 9 bases and J lost 4; bases outside the gene matches: 11. The CDR3 DNA follows: TGTGCCAGTACGCAACAGGGGAGGACCTATGGCTACACCTTC. As protein: CASTQQGRTYGYTF.

J is TRBJ2-6 and V is TRBV7-9, with D perhaps matching TRBD1 (5 bases). The CDR3 runs to 16 residues. Germline CDR1 SEHNR, CDR2 FQNEAQ (reference sequence). With 1 base removed from V and 0 bases from J, the gap between germline ends came to 7 bases. For the CDR3, the DNA is TGTGCCAGCAGCTTAGTGGGGCGCTCTGGGGCCAACGTCCTGACTTTC. This gives the protein CASSLVGRSGANVLTF.

The genes are TRBV19 and TRBJ1-6, with TRBD1 matching 9 bases. The length of the CDR3 is 14 residues. Losses at the gene ends were 6 bases for V and 10 bases for J; bases not matched to a gene: 7. Germline CDR1 LNHDA, CDR2 SQIVND (reference sequence). The CDR3 protein is CASRTGQGGSPLHF. CDR3 DNA: TGTGCCAGTAGAACGGGACAGGGCGGATCACCCCTCCACTTT.

The rearrangement links TRBV19 to TRBJ2-6; 8 bases map to TRBD1. V lost 5 bases to trimming and J lost 4 bases; unmatched junction nucleotides: 1. Germline loops: CDR1 LNHDA, CDR2 SQIVND (reference sequence). The CDR3 extends over 14 amino acids. The CDR3 region is CASSQGAGANVLTF. In DNA, the CDR3 is TGTGCCAGTAGTCAGGGGGCAGGGGCCAACGTCCTGACTTTC.

This chain connects TRBV29-1 to TRBJ2-5; no clear D gene. This CDR3 contains 10 residues. The ends were cut back, 7 bases at V and 5 bases at J, with 8 bases in the middle. Germline V gene data show CDR1 as SQVTM and CDR2 as ANQGSEA. CDR3 amino acids: CSAQQETQYF. The CDR3 DNA is TGCAGCGCCCAACAGGAGACCCAGTACTTC.

The table lists this clone with a count of one. The CDR3 DNA sequence: TGTGCCAGCAGTACCAGCTCTGGGGCCAACGTCCTGACTTTC. It specifies CASSTSSGANVLTF. The chain combines TRBV2 with TRBJ2-6, with D hard to call. The germline V gene has CDR1 SNHLY and CDR2 FYNNEI. V lost 5 bases, J lost 0 bases, and 5 bases lay in between. The CDR3 is 14 amino acids.

V is TRBV19 and J is TRBJ1-3, with 7 positions matching TRBD1. After removal of 6 bases from V and 2 bases from J, the junction contained 4 bases not matched to a gene. Germline V lookup: CDR1 LNHDA, CDR2 SQIVND (reference sequence). The CDR3 has 14 residues. The CDR3 spells CASSKGTAGNTIYF. The DNA for the CDR3 is TGTGCCAGTAGCAAAGGGACAGCTGGAAACACCATATATTTT.

The rearrangement joins TRBV29-1 to TRBJ1-1, with TRBD1 matching over 9 bases. The V gene's germline CDR1 is SQVTM and CDR2 ANQGSEA. V dropped 7 bases and J dropped 1; count of bases not matched to a gene: 10. The CDR3 totals 15 residues. This CDR3 reads CSAGQGNDENTEAFF. The CDR3 DNA follows: TGCAGCGCCGGACAGGGGAACGATGAGAACACTGAAGCTTTCTTT. Combining the CDR3 with reference TRBV29-1 and TRBJ1-1 gives the whole variable domain SAVISQKPSRDICQRGTSLTIQCQVDSQVTMMFWYRQQPGQSLTLIATANQGSEATYESGFVIDKFPISRPNLTFSTLTVSNMSPEDSSIYLCSAGQGNDENTEAFFGQGTRLTVV.

This chain links TRBV6-1 with TRBJ1-1; D is perhaps TRBD1 (5 bases). CDR1 is MNHNS, CDR2 SASEGT, per germline. The length of the CDR3 is 12 residues. Between the trimmed V and J ends, which lost 6 bases and 4 bases, there was a span of 9 bases. The CDR3 coding sequence is TGTGCCAGCAGGCCGACAGTCACTGAAGCTTTCTTT. Translating it yields CASRPTVTEAFF.

This clone was detected only a few times. V and J are TRBV19 and TRBJ1-2; possibly TRBD1 for D (5 bases). Germline CDR1 reads LNHDA; CDR2 reads SQIVND (reference sequence). This CDR3 region has 15 residues. Trimming stripped 5 bases from V and 4 bases from J, with 17 bases between. CDR3 sequence: CASSVGRTMGYGYTF. CDR3 sequence (DNA): TGTGCCAGTAGTGTGGGACGGACCATGGGCTATGGCTACACCTTC.

This rearrangement joins TRBV25-1 to TRBJ2-6; D is unclear. This CDR3 spans 14 amino acids. The germline V gene encodes CDR1 MGHDK and CDR2 SYGVNS. The V end lost 3 bases, the J end lost 0 bases, and 3 bases lay between the germline ends. CDR3 protein: CASSDYSGANVLTF. CDR3 sequence (DNA): TGTGCCAGCAGTGACTACTCTGGGGCCAACGTCCTGACTTTC.

This clone was seen a few times. The rearrangement joins TRBV6-1 to TRBJ1-5; tentative D call: TRBD1 (5 bases). This CDR3 contains 15 residues. Germline values: CDR1 MNHNS, CDR2 SASEGT. The ends were cut back, 3 bases at V and 7 bases at J, with 16 bases in the middle. This CDR3 reads CASSEGGGHRQPQHF. The CDR3 coding sequence is TGTGCCAGCAGTGAGGGCGGAGGACATCGGCAGCCCCAGCATTTT.

This clone is deemed medium-sized. The V and J genes are TRBV25-1 and TRBJ1-5; D unresolved. Per germline, CDR1 MGHDK and CDR2 SYGVNS. There are 12 residues in the CDR3. Trimming removed 3 bases at V and 4 bases at J, with 4 bases between. The CDR3 reads CASSDENQPQHF. CDR3 DNA sequence: TGTGCCAGCAGTGACGAGAATCAGCCCCAGCATTTT. Complete variable domain (other parts from reference TRBV25-1 and TRBJ1-5): EADIYQTPRYLVIGTGKKITLECSQTMGHDKMYWYQQDPGMELHLIHYSYGVNSTEKGDLSSESTVSRIRTEHFPLTLESARPSHTSQYLCASSDENQPQHFGDGTRLSIL.

The CDR3 spells CSVVIQETQYF. CDR3 coding DNA: TGCAGTGTCGTAATACAAGAGACCCAGTACTTC. The chain uses TRBV20-1 and TRBJ2-5, with no clear D. The V end was cut by 7 bases, the J end by 2 bases, with 8 bases between. The CDR3 spans 11 residues. The V gene's germline CDR1 is DFQATT and CDR2 SNEGSKA (reference sequence).

The chain couples TRBV18 to TRBJ1-5; D not certain. CDR1 is KGHSH, CDR2 LQKENI, per germline. This CDR3 has 16 residues. Deletions cut 0 bases from V and 1 base from J, with 10 bases between. CDR3 in DNA: TGTGCCAGCTCACCACCTTCGAGTCGGAGCAATCAGCCCCAGCATTTT. Protein sequence: CASSPPSSRSNQPQHF.

The rearrangement joins TRBV20-1 to TRBJ2-5; no clear D. The CDR3 is 10 residues long. The V end lost 3 bases, the J end lost 2 bases, and 1 base lay between the germline ends. Germline values: CDR1 DFQATT, CDR2 SNEGSKA (reference sequence). CDR3 nucleotide sequence: TGCAGTGCTAGGCAAGAGACCCAGTACTTC. Translating gives CSARQETQYF.

V is TRBV5-1 and J is TRBJ2-3; D unclear. From germline, CDR1 is SGHRS and CDR2 YFSETQ. With 4 bases removed from V and 4 bases from J, the gap between germline ends came to 19 bases. CDR3 length: 16 residues. CDR3 protein: CASSPPLGQTSDTQYF. For the CDR3, the DNA is TGCGCCAGCAGCCCCCCTTTGGGCCAGACATCAGATACGCAGTATTTT.

This sequence joins TRBV6-5 and TRBJ2-7, with D perhaps matching TRBD1 (5 bases). V was pared by 7 bases and J by 2 bases, with 15 bases between. The CDR3 is 14 residues long. CDR1 MNHEY and CDR2 SVGAGI come from the germline V gene. This CDR3 reads CASTSRGRTYEQYF. DNA of the CDR3: TGTGCCAGCACTAGTAGGGGCCGTACCTACGAGCAGTACTTC.

The rearrangement joins TRBV7-9 to TRBJ2-5, with 11 bases matching TRBD2. Germline V gene data show CDR1 as SEHNR and CDR2 as FQNEAQ (reference sequence). The CDR3 sequence is 15 residues long. The trim removed 5 bases at V and 1 base at J, leaving 3 bases unmatched. CDR3 nucleotide sequence: TGTGCCAGCAGCCCTGGGACTAGCGGCCAAGAGACCCAGTACTTC. Residues: CASSPGTSGQETQYF.

This clone occurred a few times. The CDR3 loop reads CASSPGQGAITGELFF. CDR3 nucleotides: TGTGCCAGCTCACCGGGACAGGGGGCGATAACCGGGGAGCTGTTTTTT. J is TRBJ2-2 and V is TRBV18; 12 nucleotides agree with TRBD1. The CDR3 covers 16 residues. The germline CDR1 and CDR2 sequences are KGHSH and LQKENI. The V segment lost 3 bases and the J segment 5 bases; nucleotides outside the gene matches: 4.

The sample holds one count of this clone. The chain combines TRBV6-5 with TRBJ2-1; TRBD2 is a possible D gene (6 bases). This CDR3 contains 15 residues. Trimming took off 7 bases at V and 3 bases at J, with 16 bases between the two ends. CDR1 is MNHEY and CDR2 is SVGAGI in the germline V gene. CDR3 in DNA: TGTGCCAGCACCCTAGGTGCGGGAAGCTACAATGAGCAGTTCTTC. This sequence encodes CASTLGAGSYNEQFF.

The chain recombines TRBV18 with TRBJ2-5, with no clear D. Trimming took 1 base from V and 2 from J, leaving 8 bases between them. This CDR3 comprises 14 residues. CDR1 and CDR2 (germline): KGHSH, LQKENI. CDR3 sequence: CASSPLERQETQYF. CDR3 nucleotide sequence: TGTGCCAGCTCACCACTGGAACGGCAAGAGACCCAGTACTTC.